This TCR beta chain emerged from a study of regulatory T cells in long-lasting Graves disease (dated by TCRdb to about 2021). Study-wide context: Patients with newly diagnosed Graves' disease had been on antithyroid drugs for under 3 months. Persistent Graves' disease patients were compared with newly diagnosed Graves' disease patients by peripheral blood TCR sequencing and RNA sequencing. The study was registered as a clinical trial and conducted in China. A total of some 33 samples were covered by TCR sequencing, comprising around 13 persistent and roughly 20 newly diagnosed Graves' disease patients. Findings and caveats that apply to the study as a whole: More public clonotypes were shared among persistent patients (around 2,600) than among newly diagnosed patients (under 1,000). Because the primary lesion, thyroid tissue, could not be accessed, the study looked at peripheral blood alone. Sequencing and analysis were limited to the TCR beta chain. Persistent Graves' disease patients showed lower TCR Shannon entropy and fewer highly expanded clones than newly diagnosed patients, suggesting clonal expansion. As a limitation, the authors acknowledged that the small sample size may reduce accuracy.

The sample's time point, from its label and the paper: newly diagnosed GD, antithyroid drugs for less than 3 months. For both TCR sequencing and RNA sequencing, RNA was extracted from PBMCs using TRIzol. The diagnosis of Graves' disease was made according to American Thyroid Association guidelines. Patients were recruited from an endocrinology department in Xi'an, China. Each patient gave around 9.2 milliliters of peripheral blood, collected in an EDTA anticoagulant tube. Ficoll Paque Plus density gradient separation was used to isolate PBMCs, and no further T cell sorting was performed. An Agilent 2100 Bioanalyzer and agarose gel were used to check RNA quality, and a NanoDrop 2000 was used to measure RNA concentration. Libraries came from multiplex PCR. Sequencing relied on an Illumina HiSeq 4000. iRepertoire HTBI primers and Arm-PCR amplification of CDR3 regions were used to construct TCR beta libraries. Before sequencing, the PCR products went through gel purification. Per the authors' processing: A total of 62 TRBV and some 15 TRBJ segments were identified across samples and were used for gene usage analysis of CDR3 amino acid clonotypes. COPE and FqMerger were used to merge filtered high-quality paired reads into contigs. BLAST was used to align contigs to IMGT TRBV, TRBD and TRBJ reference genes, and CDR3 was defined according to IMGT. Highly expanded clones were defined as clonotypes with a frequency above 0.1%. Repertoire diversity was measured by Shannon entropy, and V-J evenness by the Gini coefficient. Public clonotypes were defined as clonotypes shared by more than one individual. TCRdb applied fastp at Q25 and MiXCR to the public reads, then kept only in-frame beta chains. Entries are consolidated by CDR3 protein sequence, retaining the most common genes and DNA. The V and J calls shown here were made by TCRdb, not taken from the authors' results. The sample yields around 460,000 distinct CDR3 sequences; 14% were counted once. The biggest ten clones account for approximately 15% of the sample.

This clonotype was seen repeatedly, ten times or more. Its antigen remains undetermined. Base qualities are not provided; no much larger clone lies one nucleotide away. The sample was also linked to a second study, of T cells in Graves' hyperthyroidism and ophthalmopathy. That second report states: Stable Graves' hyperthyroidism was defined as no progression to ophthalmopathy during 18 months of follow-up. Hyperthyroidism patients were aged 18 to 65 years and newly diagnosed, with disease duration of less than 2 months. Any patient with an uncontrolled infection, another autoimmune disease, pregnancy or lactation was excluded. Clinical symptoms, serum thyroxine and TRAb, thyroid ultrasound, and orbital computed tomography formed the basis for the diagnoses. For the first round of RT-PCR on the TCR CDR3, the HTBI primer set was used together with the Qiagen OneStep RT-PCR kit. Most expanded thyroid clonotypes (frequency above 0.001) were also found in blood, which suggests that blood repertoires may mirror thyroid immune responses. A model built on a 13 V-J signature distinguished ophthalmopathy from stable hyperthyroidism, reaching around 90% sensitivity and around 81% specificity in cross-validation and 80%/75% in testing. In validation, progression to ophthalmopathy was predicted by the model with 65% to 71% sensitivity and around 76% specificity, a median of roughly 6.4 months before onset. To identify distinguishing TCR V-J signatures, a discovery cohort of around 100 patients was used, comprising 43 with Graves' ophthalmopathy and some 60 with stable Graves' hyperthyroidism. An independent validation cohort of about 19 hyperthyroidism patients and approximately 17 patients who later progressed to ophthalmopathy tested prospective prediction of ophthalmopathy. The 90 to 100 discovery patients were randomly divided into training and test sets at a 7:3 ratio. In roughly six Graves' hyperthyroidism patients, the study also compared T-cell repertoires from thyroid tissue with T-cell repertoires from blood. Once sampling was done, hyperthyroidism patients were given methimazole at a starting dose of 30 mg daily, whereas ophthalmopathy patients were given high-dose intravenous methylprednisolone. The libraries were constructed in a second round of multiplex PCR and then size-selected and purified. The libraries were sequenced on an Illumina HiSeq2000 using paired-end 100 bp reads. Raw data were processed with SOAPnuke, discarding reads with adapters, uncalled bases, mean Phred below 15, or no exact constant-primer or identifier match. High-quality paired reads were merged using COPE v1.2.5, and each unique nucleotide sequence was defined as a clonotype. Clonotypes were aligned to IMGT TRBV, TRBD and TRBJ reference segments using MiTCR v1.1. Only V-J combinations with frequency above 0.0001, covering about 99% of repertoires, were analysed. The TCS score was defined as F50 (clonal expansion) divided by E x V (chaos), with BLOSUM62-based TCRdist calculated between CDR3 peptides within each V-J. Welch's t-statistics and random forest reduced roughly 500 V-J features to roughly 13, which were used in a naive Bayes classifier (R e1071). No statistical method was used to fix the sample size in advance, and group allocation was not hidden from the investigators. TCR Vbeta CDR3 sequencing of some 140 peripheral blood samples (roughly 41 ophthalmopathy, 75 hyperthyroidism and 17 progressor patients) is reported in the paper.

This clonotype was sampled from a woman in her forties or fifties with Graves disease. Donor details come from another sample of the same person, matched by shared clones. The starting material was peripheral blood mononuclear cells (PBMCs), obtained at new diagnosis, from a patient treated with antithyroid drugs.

DNA sequence: TGTGCCAGCAGTTTAGGCCGCGCGTCAATGGGCTACACCTTC. It specifies CASSLGRASMGYTF. This chain is built from TRBV28 and TRBJ1-2; no D gene call is confident. A distance of 15 bases separates the germline ends of V and J, which lose 2 bases and 8 bases respectively. Taken from cysteine to phenylalanine, the CDR3 has 14 residues. The CDR3 DNA has 42 bases and is translated from base 1. The germline V gene yields MDHEN for CDR1 and SYDVKM for CDR2.